One T cell receptor beta chain is described in this entry. Its antigen is unidentified. Run at survey level, the immunoSEQ assay was version v3.0. Generated by immunoSEQ multiplex PCR, the TCRdb table keeps only in-frame clones and is missing some. Altogether around 20,000 clones are present, approximately 82% being singletons, with the ten largest covering about 4.9%. This record comes from a study of long-term antiretroviral therapy in people with HIV. Germline V gene data show CDR1 as SNHLY and CDR2 as FYNNEI. This CDR3 is 15 amino acids long. V lost 0 bases, J lost 2 bases, and 8 bases lay in between. Regarding the study as a whole: CDR3 length ranges were narrower in HIV repertoires than in controls. In the period from about 2004 to 2018, blood was collected, possibly under older ART regimens. Information pertaining to ART adherence, viral resistance or therapeutic modifications was not obtained.

The chain recombines TRBV2 with TRBJ1-5; D gene ambiguous. The starting material was unsorted PBMCs, obtained 0.5 years after starting antiretroviral therapy. This clonotype originated in a man aged 18 to 29 with HIV. The CDR3 sequence is CASSEASAGNQPQHF. CDR3 in DNA: TGTGCCAGCAGTGAAGCTTCGGCCGGCAATCAGCCCCAGCATTTT. Together with reference TRBV2 and TRBJ1-5, the CDR3 gives the full variable domain: EPEVTQTPSHQVTQMGQEVILRCVPISNHLYFYWYRQILGQKVEFLVSFYNNEISEKSEIFDDQFSVERPDGSNFTLKIRSTKLEDSAMYFCASSEASAGNQPQHFGDGTRLSIL.